This TCR beta chain was profiled in a study of blood T cell repertoires in COVID-19 (dated by TCRdb to 2020 to 2021). With respect to the entire study: Samples from collaborators originated in the United States, Italy and Spain and spanned both the acute and convalescent phases of COVID-19. Sample metadata almost always included a de-identified subject ID, COVID-19 status, age in years and sex. The repertoires were made available in a free public database intended to serve as a resource for research on the immune response to SARS-CoV-2. Where available, HLA class I and class II types were taken from metadata supplied by the sample provider and were not determined by assay-based typing. The samples were drawn from two sources: the first 160 participants of the ongoing ImmuneRACE study, and approximately 1,300 subjects contributed by 6 global collaborators. The material from the prospective study consisted of cDNA or gDNA derived from T cells, B-cell-depleted T cells, or PBMCs. Deeply sampled blood TCRbeta repertoires from subjects exposed to, actively infected with, or recovered from COVID-19 were included in the dataset.

TCRbeta CDR3 regions were amplified from genomic DNA using the immunoSEQ Assay, a bias-controlled multiplex PCR. Concerning the study's data processing: The number of nucleated cells in each sample was estimated by amplification of reference gene primers within the assay. To quantify the absolute abundance of each unique TCRbeta CDR3 rearrangement, sequence reads were collapsed and filtered. Productive Simpson clonality was computed per sample as the square root of Simpson's diversity index over productive rearrangements. Here the immuneACCESS table is served through TCRdb, limited to in-frame sequences with V and J called. Missing clones are a known gap in these copies; in checked studies unresolved V genes cover under half, and the rest lacks a known reason. Clone size and V and J calls were adopted from that table, with D and trimming inferred from the DNA. The sample table records 110,000 to 150,000 clones; 85% to 90% of these occur just once. The ten largest make up roughly 2.9% of the sample.

The collaborating institutions used their own protocols to collect whole blood in K2EDTA tubes. For TCRbeta analysis, collaborators shipped samples as frozen whole blood, isolated PBMCs, or DNA extracted from either of those sample types. Reading from cysteine to phenylalanine, the CDR3 counts 15 amino acids. Only the CDR3 DNA stays, 45 bases, in frame from base 1. The CDR1 and CDR2 encoded by the germline V gene are SGHTA and FQGNSA. Trimming at the junction amounts to 8 bases on V and 1 base on J, and the germline ends lie 17 bases apart. About this clone: It lacks a known antigen. No much larger clone exists at a distance of one base, and base qualities are not known.

Findings and caveats that apply to the study as a whole: The quantity of clinical and demographic metadata differed by source and by participant and was supplied without curation.

Sequenced sample: peripheral blood. The sequence came from a man aged 60 to 75 with active or convalescent COVID-19. The chain joins TRBV7-2 to TRBJ1-1; tentative D gene TRBD1, with 6 bases matching. The sequence in DNA is TGTGCCAGCCAAGCCCAAAGAGGGGGGAACACTGAAGCTTTCTTT. This translates into CASQAQRGGNTEAFF.